This TCR beta chain stems from a study of neurological immune-mediated disorders. In TCRdb, the 5' RACE reads were re-called with MiXCR into one record per CDR3 protein. The data hold roughly 60,000 distinct CDR3 sequences, with 2% to 3% observed a single time. This clonotype has a handful of counts. The sequenced sample consisted of PBMCs. The clonotype comes from a man aged 45-60 years with multiple sclerosis.

CDR3 protein: CASSRQNQETQYF. The CDR3 DNA sequence: TGTGCCAGCAGCCGACAGAACCAAGAGACCCAGTACTTC. The chain links TRBV7-6 to TRBJ2-5; tentatively, D is TRBD1 (5 bases). Trimming took 5 bases from V and 0 from J, leaving 7 bases between them. Germline loops: CDR1 SGHVS, CDR2 FNYEAQ. The CDR3 extends over 13 amino acids.